This TCR beta chain was sequenced during a study of blood T cell repertoires in COVID-19. The data were produced by immunoSEQ multiplex PCR, yet TCRdb's version contains in-frame clones alone and is incomplete. The sample yields more than 250,000 clones, around 86% seen once. V shed 1 base and J 5 bases; nucleotides not matched to a gene: 8. Germline loops: CDR1 LGHNA, CDR2 YNFKEQ. There are 17 residues in the CDR3. The J gene is TRBJ2-3, the V gene TRBV4-2, with TRBD2 matching 11 bases. This TCR was sampled from a man aged 45-60 years with active or convalescent COVID-19. Sample: peripheral blood. CDR3 coding DNA: TGTGCCAGCAGCCAAGCCTTAGCGGGGGGGGTTGTAGATACGCAGTATTTT. This encodes CASSQALAGGVVDTQYF.